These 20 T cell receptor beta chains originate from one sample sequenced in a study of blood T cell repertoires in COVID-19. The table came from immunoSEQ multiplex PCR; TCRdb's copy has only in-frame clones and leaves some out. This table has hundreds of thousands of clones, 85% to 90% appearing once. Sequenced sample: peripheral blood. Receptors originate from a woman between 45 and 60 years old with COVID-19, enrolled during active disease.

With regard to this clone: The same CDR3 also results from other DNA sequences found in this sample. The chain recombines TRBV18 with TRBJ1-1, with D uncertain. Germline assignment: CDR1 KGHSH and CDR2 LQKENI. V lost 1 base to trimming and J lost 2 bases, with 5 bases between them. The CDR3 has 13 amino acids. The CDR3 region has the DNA TGTGCCAGCTCACCACGTGGCAACACTGAAGCTTTCTTT. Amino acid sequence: CASSPRGNTEAFF. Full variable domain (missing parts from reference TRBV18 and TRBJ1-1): NAGVMQNPRHLVRRRGQEARLRCSPMKGHSHVYWYRQLPEEGLKFMVYLQKENIIDESGMPKERFSAEFPKEGPSILRIQQVVRGDSAAYFCASSPRGNTEAFFGQGTRLTVV.

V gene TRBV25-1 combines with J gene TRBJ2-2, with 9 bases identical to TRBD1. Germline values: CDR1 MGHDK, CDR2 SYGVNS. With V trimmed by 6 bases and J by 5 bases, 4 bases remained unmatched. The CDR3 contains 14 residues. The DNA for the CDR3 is TGTGCCAGCAGAGGACAGGGGTGGACCGGGGAGCTGTTTTTT. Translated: CASRGQGWTGELFF.

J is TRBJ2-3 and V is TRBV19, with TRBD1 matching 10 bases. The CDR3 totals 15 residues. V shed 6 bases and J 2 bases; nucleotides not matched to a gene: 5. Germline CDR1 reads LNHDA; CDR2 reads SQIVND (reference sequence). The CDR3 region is CASSRQGATTDTQYF. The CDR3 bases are TGTGCCAGTAGCCGACAGGGGGCCACCACAGATACGCAGTATTTT.

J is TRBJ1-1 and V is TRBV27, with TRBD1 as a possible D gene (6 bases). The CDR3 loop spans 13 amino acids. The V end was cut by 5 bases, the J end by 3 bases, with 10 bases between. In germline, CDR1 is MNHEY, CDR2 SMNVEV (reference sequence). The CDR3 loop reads CASSQGQYTEAFF. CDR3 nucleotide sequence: TGTGCCAGCAGTCAAGGACAGTACACTGAAGCTTTCTTT.

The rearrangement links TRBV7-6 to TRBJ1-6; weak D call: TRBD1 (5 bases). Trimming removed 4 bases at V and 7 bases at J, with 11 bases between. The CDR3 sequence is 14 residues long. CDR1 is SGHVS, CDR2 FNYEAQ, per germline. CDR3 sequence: CASSSGTVNSPLHF. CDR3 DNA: TGTGCCAGCAGCTCGGGGACTGTGAATTCACCCCTCCACTTT.

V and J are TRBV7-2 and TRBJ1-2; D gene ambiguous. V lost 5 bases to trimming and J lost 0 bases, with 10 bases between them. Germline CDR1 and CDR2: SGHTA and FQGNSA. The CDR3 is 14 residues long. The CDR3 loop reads CASSPGRANYGYTF. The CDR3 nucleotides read TGTGCCAGCAGCCCGGGTCGAGCTAACTATGGCTACACCTTC.

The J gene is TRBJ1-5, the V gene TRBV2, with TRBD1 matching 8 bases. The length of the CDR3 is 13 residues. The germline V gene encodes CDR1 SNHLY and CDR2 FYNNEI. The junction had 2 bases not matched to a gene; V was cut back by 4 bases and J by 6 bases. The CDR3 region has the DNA TGTGCCAGCAGTGCGGACAGGGTTCAGCCCCAGCATTTT. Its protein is CASSADRVQPQHF.

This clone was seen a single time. In DNA, the CDR3 is TGTGCCAGCAGCCCTATTACACCGACAGAATATTCACCCCTCCACTTT. This sequence encodes CASSPITPTEYSPLHF. The V and J genes are TRBV7-9 and TRBJ1-6; D is possibly TRBD1 (5 bases). There are 16 residues in the CDR3. Trimming removed 5 bases from V and 8 bases from J, with 19 bases in between. Germline loops: CDR1 SEHNR, CDR2 FQNEAQ (reference sequence).

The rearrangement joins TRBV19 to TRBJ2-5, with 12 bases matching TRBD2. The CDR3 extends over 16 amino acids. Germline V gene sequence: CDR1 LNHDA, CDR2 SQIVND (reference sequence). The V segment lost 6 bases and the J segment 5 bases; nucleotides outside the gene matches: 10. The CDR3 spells CASSPRLAGVGETQYF. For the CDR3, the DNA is TGTGCCAGTAGCCCGAGACTAGCGGGAGTGGGGGAGACCCAGTACTTC.

CDR3 region: CASSSGGREHYEQYF. The CDR3 DNA sequence: TGCGCCAGCAGCAGTGGCGGGAGGGAGCACTACGAGCAGTACTTC. J is TRBJ2-7 and V is TRBV5-1; 9 bases fit TRBD2. Germline V gives CDR1 SGHRS, CDR2 YFSETQ. This CDR3 is 15 amino acids long. Unmatched junction bases numbered 8, after V lost 4 bases and J lost 3 bases.

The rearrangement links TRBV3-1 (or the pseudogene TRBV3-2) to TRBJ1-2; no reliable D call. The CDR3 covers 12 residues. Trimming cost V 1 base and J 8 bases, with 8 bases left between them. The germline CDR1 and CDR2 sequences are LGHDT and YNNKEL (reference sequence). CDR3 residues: CASSQGRRGYTF. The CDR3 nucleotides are TGTGCCAGCAGCCAAGGGCGGAGGGGCTACACCTTC.

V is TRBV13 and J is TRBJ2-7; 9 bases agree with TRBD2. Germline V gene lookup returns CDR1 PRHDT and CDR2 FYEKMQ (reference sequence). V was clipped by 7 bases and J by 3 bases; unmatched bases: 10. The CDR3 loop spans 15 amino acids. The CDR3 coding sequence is TGTGCCAGCACCCCGAGGGGTAGCGGGGGCTACGAGCAGTACTTC. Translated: CASTPRGSGGYEQYF. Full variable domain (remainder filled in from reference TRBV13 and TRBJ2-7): AAGVIQSPRHLIKEKRETATLKCYPIPRHDTVYWYQQGPGQDPQFLISFYEKMQSDKGSIPDRFSAQQFSDYHSELNMSSLELGDSALYFCASTPRGSGGYEQYFGPGTRLTVT.

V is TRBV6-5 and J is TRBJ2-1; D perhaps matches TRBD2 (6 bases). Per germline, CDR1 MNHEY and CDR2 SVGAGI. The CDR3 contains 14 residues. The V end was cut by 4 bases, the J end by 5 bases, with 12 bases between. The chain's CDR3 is CASSSGSNHNEQFF. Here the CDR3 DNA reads TGTGCCAGCAGTTCCGGGAGTAACCACAATGAGCAGTTCTTC.

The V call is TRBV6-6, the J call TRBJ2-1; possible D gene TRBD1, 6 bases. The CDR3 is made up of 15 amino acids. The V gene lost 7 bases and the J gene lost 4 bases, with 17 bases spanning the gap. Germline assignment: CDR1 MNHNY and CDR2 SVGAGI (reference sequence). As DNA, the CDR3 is TGTGCCAGCACCTGGGACACTGCGTCTTACAATGAGCAGTTCTTC. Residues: CASTWDTASYNEQFF.

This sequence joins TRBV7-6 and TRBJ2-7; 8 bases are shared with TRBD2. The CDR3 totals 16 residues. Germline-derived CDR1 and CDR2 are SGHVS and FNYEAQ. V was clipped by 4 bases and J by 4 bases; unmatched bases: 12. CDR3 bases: TGTGCCAGCAGCTCCAGTCCAGCGGGAGCGGCGTACGAGCAGTACTTC. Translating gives CASSSSPAGAAYEQYF. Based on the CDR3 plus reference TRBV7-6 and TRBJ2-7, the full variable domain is GAGVSQSPRYKVTKRGQDVALRCDPISGHVSLYWYRQALGQGPEFLTYFNYEAQQDKSGLPNDRFSAERPEGSISTLTIQRTEQRDSAMYRCASSSSPAGAAYEQYFGPGTRLTVT.

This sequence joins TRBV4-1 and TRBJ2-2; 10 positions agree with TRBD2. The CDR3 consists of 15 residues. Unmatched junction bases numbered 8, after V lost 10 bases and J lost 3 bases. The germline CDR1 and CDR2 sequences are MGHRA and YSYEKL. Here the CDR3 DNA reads TGCGCCACCGGGCTAGCGGGAGTCGACACCGGGGAGCTGTTTTTT. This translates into CATGLAGVDTGELFF.

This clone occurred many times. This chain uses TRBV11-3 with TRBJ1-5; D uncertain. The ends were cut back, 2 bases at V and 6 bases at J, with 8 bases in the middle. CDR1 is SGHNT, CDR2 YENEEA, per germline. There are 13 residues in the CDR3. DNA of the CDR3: TGTGCCAGCAGCTTAAATTGGGCTCAGCCCCAGCATTTT. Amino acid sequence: CASSLNWAQPQHF. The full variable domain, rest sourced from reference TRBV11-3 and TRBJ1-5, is EAGVVQSPRYKIIEKKQPVAFWCNPISGHNTLYWYLQNLGQGPELLIRYENEEAVDDSQLPKDRFSAERLKGVDSTLKIQPAELGDSAVYLCASSLNWAQPQHFGDGTRLSIL.

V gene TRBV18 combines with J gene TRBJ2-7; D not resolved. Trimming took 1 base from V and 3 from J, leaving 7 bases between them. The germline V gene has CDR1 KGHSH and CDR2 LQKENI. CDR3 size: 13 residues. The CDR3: CASSPLVHYEQYF. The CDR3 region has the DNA TGTGCCAGCTCACCACTTGTTCACTACGAGCAGTACTTC.

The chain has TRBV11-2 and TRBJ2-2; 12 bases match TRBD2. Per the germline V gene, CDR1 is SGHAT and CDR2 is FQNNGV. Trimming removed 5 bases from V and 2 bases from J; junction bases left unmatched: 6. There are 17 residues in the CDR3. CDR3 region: CASSRAGLAGNTGELFF. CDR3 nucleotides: TGTGCCAGCAGCCGGGCCGGACTAGCGGGAAACACCGGGGAGCTGTTTTTT.

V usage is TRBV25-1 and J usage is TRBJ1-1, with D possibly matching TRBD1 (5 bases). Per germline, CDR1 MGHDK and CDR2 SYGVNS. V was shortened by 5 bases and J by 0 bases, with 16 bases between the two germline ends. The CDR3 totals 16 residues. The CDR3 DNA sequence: TGTGCCAGCAGTTCCTACAGGAATGCGTTGAACACTGAAGCTTTCTTT. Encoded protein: CASSSYRNALNTEAFF. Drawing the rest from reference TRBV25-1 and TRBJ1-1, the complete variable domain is EADIYQTPRYLVIGTGKKITLECSQTMGHDKMYWYQQDPGMELHLIHYSYGVNSTEKGDLSSESTVSRIRTEHFPLTLESARPSHTSQYLCASSSYRNALNTEAFFGQGTRLTVV.